The TCR beta chain under discussion was sequenced for a study of blood T cell repertoires in COVID-19. Study-level background: Sample material is recorded as cDNA or gDNA derived from T cells, B-cell-depleted T cells, or PBMCs.

J lost 3 bases, V lost 5 bases, and 5 bases had no gene match. The germline V gene has CDR1 SGHVS and CDR2 FNYEAQ. CDR3 length equals 14 residues. Method: immunoSEQ multiplex PCR; TCRdb's copy keeps in-frame clones and lacks some. The sample yields 200,000 or so clones, approximately 80% seen once. This sequence was found in an older woman who had recovered from COVID-19. The V call is TRBV7-6, the J call TRBJ2-3, with 7 nucleotides matching TRBD2. The sequencing sample was made of peripheral blood. The CDR3 sequence: CASSQTGGTDTQYF. The CDR3 bases are TGTGCCAGCAGCCAAACGGGGGGTACAGATACGCAGTATTTT.